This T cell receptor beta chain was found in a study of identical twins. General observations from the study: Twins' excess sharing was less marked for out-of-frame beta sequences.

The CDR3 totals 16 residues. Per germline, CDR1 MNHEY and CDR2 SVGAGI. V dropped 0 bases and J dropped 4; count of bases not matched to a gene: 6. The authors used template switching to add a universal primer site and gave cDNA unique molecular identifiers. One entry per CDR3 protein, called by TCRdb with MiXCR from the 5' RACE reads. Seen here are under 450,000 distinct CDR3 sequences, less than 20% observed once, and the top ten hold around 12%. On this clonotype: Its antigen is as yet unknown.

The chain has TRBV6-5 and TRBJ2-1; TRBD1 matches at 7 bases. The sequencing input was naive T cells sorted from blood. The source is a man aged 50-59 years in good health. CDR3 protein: CASSYSQRQGYNEQFF. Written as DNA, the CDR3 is TGTGCCAGCAGTTACTCTCAACGACAGGGTTACAATGAGCAGTTCTTC.